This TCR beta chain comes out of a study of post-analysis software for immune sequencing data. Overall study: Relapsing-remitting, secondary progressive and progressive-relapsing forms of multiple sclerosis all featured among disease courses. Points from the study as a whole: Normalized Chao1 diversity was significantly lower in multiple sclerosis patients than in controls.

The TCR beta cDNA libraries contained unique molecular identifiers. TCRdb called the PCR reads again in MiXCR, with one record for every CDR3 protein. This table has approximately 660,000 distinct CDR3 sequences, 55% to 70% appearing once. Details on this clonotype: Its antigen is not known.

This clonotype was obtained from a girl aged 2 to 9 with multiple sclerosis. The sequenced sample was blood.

CDR3 sequence reads: CASSAGTGVIQPQHF. CDR3 in DNA: TGTGCCAGCTCGGCCGGGACAGGGGTCATTCAGCCCCAGCATTTT. The chain carries TRBV18 and TRBJ1-5; 10 positions agree with TRBD1. CDR1 and CDR2 (germline): KGHSH, LQKENI. V lost 6 bases and J lost 6; bases outside the gene matches: 8. This CDR3 is built from 15 residues.